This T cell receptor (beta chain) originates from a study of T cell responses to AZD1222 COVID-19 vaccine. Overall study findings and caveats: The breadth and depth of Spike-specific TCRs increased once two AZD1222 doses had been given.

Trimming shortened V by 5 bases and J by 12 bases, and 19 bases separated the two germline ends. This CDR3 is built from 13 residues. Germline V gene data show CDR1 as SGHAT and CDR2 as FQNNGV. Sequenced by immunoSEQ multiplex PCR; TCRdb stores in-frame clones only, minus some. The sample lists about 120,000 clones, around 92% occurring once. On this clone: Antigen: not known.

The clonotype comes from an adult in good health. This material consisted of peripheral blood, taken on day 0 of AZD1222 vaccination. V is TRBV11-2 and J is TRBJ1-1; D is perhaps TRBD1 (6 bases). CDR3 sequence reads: CASSARIQGGTFF. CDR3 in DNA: TGTGCCAGCAGCGCGCGGATACAGGGTGGAACTTTCTTT. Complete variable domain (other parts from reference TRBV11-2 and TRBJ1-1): EAGVAQSPRYKIIEKRQSVAFWCNPISGHATLYWYQQILGQGPKLLIQFQNNGVVDDSQLPKDRFSAERLKGVDSTLKIQPAKLEDSAVYLCASSARIQGGTFFGQGTRLTVV.